This T cell receptor beta chain was recovered during a study of tumor-infiltrating lymphocytes in primary liver carcinoma. Study-level background: Resection treated the patients' primary liver carcinoma.

Study results and caveats: Tumor-adjacent and tumor-blood pairs overlapped less than tumor region pairs did. Blood trailed tumors significantly in top-250-clone fraction (p = 0.039). Unsorted bulk processing meant the study did not compare CD4+ and CD8+ repertoires.

Blood RNA came from unsorted whole blood; germline DNA was also extracted. In regard to this clonotype: Its antigen is unknown.

The CDR3 extends over 16 amino acids. Germline V gene lookup returns CDR1 SGHRS and CDR2 YFSETQ. The V end was cut by 4 bases, the J end by 3 bases, with 16 bases between. Reverse transcription of roughly 470 ng total RNA with a constant-region primer produced TCR beta cDNA. Modified slightly, ARM-PCR produced TCR beta libraries over three nested multiplex PCR rounds. Rounds one and two of PCR, each of 9 to 11 cycles, were primed with TRBV1-TRBV30 forward primers and a C-beta reverse primer. TCRdb processed the multiplex PCR reads anew with MiXCR; each CDR3 protein has one entry. The table shows 250,000 to 350,000 distinct CDR3 sequences, with roughly three fifths occurring only once.

The sequence came from a woman between 25 and 40 years old with primary liver carcinoma and hepatitis B virus infection. Specimen: peripheral blood. This chain joins TRBV5-1 and TRBJ2-2; a possible D gene is TRBD1 (6 bases). CDR3 sequence: CASSLDPTGDTGELFF. CDR3 coding DNA: TGCGCCAGCAGCCTGGACCCGACAGGAGACACCGGGGAGCTGTTTTTT.